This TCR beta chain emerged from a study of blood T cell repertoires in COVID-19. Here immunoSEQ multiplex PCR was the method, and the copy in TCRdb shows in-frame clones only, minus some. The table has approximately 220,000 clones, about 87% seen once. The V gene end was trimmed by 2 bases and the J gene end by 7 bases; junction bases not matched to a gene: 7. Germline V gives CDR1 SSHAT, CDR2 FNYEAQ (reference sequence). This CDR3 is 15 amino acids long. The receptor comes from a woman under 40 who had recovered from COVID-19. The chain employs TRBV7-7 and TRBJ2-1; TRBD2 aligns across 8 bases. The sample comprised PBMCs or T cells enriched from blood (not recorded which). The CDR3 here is CASSLQSGGLNEQFF. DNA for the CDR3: TGTGCCAGCAGCTTACAATCGGGGGGGTTGAATGAGCAGTTCTTC.